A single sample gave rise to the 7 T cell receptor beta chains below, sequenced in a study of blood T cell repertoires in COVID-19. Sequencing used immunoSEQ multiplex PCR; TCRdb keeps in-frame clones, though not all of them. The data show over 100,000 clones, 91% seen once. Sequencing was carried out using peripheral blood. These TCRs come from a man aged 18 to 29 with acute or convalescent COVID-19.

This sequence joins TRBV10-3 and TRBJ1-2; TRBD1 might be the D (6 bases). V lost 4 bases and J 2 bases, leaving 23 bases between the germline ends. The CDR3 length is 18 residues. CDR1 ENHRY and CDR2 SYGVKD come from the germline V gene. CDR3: CAISADGEKGTTNYGYTF. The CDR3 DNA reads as TGTGCCATCAGTGCTGACGGGGAGAAGGGGACAACAAACTATGGCTACACCTTC.

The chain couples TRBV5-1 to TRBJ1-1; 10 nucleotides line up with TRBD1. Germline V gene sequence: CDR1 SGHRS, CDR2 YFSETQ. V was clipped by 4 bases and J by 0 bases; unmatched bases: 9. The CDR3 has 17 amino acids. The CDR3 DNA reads TGCGCCAGCAGCCCGGGGACAGGGGCAAACTTGAACACTGAAGCTTTCTTT. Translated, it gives CASSPGTGANLNTEAFF.

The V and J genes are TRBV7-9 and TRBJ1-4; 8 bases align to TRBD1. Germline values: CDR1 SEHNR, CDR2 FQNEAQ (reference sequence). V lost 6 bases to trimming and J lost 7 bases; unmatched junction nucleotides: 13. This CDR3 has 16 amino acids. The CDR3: CASSSRGHPLGEKLFF. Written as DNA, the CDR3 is TGTGCCAGCAGTTCCAGGGGGCACCCGCTTGGTGAAAAACTGTTTTTT. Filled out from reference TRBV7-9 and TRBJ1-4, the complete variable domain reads DTGVSQNPRHKITKRGQNVTFRCDPISEHNRLYWYRQTLGQGPEFLTYFQNEAQLEKSRLLSDRFSAERPKGSFSTLEIQRTEQGDSAMYLCASSSRGHPLGEKLFFGSGTQLSVL.

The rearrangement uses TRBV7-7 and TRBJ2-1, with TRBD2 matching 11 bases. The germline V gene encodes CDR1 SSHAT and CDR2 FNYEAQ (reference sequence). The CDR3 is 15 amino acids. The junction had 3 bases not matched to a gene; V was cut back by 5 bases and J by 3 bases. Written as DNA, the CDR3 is TGTGCCAGCAGCCGAGGACTAGCGGGCTACAATGAGCAGTTCTTC. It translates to CASSRGLAGYNEQFF.

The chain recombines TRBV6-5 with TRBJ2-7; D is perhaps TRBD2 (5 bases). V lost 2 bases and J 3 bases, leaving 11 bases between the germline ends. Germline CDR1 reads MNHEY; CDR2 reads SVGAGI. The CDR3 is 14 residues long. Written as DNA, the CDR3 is TGTGCCAGCAGTTACCGCGGGCGAAGCTACGAGCAGTACTTC. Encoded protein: CASSYRGRSYEQYF.

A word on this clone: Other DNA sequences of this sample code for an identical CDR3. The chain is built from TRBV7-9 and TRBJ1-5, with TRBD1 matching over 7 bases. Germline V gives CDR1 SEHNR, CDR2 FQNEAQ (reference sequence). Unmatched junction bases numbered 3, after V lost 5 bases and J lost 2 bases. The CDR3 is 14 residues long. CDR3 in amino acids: CASSPTGGNQPQHF. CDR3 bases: TGTGCCAGCAGCCCAACAGGGGGCAATCAGCCCCAGCATTTT.

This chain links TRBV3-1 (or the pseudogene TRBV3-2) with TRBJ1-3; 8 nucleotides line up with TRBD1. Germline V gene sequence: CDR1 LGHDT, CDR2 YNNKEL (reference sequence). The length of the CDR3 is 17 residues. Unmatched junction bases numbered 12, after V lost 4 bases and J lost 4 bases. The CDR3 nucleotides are TGTGCCAGCAGCCTCCACAGTCAGGGGGCAGCCGGAAACACCATATATTTT. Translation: CASSLHSQGAAGNTIYF.